Presented here are 16 T cell receptor beta chains from one specimen sequenced in a study of control samples from healthy donors and cancer patients. Profiling relied on immunoSEQ multiplex PCR, and the TCRdb table lists in-frame clones only, not all of them. The top ten hold approximately 2.9% of the sample, which has over 120,000 clones, about 90% seen once. The sample consisted of blood. These receptors were obtained from a man aged 25-45 years in good health.

The chain couples TRBV7-9 to TRBJ2-2, with D possibly being TRBD1 or TRBD2 (6 bases each). V dropped 0 bases and J dropped 5 bases, with 16 bases sitting between them. The CDR3 is 17 amino acids. Germline lookup yields CDR1 SEHNR and CDR2 FQNEAQ (reference sequence). The CDR3 nucleotides read TGTGCCAGCAGCTTAGCGGGGGGCGAACACCTTACCGGGGAGCTGTTTTTT. Encoded protein: CASSLAGGEHLTGELFF.

This chain connects TRBV5-2 to TRBJ1-2. TRBV5-2 is designated a pseudogene. The CDR3 totals 16 residues. The DNA for the CDR3 is TGTGCCAGCAACGAGGCGAGAGAGTACGAGACCTATGGCTACACCTTC. Translating it yields CASNEAREYETYGYTF.

The CDR3, as DNA: TGTGCCAGCAGGGGTGACAGGGGTGGAAATACTGAAGCTTTCTTT. It is translated as CASRGDRGGNTEAFF. The rearrangement uses TRBV6-6 and TRBJ1-1, with 8 bases fitting TRBD1. CDR3 length equals 15 residues. Germline CDR1 reads MNHNY; CDR2 reads SVGAGI (reference sequence). The trim removed 6 bases at V and 5 bases at J, leaving 11 bases unmatched.

The chain recombines TRBV19 with TRBJ1-6; D unclear. CDR3 length: 12 residues. The germline gives CDR1 LNHDA, CDR2 SQIVND (reference sequence). Trimming left V 7 bases short and J 7 bases short, with 8 bases between. Written as DNA, the CDR3 is TGTGCCAGTAAGTCCGGGAATTCACCCCTCCACTTT. It encodes CASKSGNSPLHF.

The chain carries TRBV9 and TRBJ1-3, with D maybe TRBD1 (5 bases). CDR3 length: 14 amino acids. Trimming cost V 0 bases and J 9 bases, with 13 bases left between them. Germline V gene data show CDR1 as SGDLS and CDR2 as YYNGEE. In DNA, the CDR3 is TGTGCCAGCAGCGTAGATGACAGTGGTTTCACCATATATTTT. This sequence encodes CASSVDDSGFTIYF.

V and J are TRBV29-1 and TRBJ2-7; 7 nucleotides match TRBD2. CDR3 length: 12 residues. CDR1 is SQVTM, CDR2 ANQGSEA, per germline. After removal of 6 bases from V and 0 bases from J, the junction contained 2 bases not matched to a gene. CDR3 sequence reads: CSVRTSSYEQYF. DNA for the CDR3: TGCAGCGTCAGGACTAGCTCCTACGAGCAGTACTTC.

This clone was found once. The chain has TRBV28 and TRBJ1-5; no clear D gene. Trimming stripped 10 bases from V and 0 bases from J, with 13 bases between. Germline lookup yields CDR1 MDHEN and CDR2 SYDVKM. There are 14 residues in the CDR3. The CDR3 is CATDFPVSNQPQHF. The CDR3 coding sequence is TGTGCCACCGACTTCCCGGTTAGCAATCAGCCCCAGCATTTT.

The gene calls are TRBV24-1 and TRBJ2-3; the D gene is possibly TRBD2 (6 bases). V was shortened by 7 bases and J by 2 bases, with 15 bases between the two germline ends. The CDR3 spans 15 residues. Germline-derived CDR1 and CDR2 are KGHDR and SFDVKD. The CDR3 region has the DNA TGTGCCACCAGCGGTGCGGGGCGGCACACAGATACGCAGTATTTT. This sequence encodes CATSGAGRHTDTQYF.

This rearrangement joins TRBV27 to TRBJ1-1, with TRBD1 matching 7 bases. Germline lookup yields CDR1 MNHEY and CDR2 SMNVEV (reference sequence). The CDR3 is made up of 14 amino acids. Trimming took 4 bases from V and 5 from J; bases not matched to a gene: 7. CDR3 sequence: CASSSTGRWTEAFF. In nucleotides, the CDR3 is TGTGCCAGCAGTTCGACAGGGAGATGGACTGAAGCTTTCTTT.

The rearrangement joins TRBV28 to TRBJ2-3; 7 nucleotides agree with TRBD1. The ends lost 5 bases at V and 3 bases at J; junction bases unmatched: 5. This CDR3 is 14 amino acids long. The germline V gene encodes CDR1 MDHEN and CDR2 SYDVKM. CDR3 coding DNA: TGTGCCAGCAGTCCTAGGGGGCAGACAGATACGCAGTATTTT. Translation: CASSPRGQTDTQYF.

The chain joins TRBV5-5 to TRBJ1-5, with D unclear. CDR3 length equals 13 residues. Looked up from germline, CDR1 is SGHKS and CDR2 is YYEKEE (reference sequence). The V end lost 0 bases, the J end lost 6 bases, and 7 bases lay between the germline ends. The CDR3 loop reads CASSLGKVQPQHF. The DNA for the CDR3 is TGTGCCAGCAGCTTGGGTAAGGTTCAGCCCCAGCATTTT. Based on the CDR3 plus reference TRBV5-5 and TRBJ1-5, the full variable domain is DAGVTQSPTHLIKTRGQQVTLRCSPISGHKSVSWYQQVLGQGPQFIFQYYEKEERGRGNFPDRFSARQFPNYSSELNVNALLLGDSALYLCASSLGKVQPQHFGDGTRLSIL.

The chain is built from TRBV7-9 and TRBJ2-1; D gene ambiguous. The CDR3 length is 12 residues. Looked up from germline, CDR1 is SEHNR and CDR2 is FQNEAQ (reference sequence). V was shortened by 5 bases and J by 10 bases, with 12 bases between the two germline ends. This CDR3 reads CASSHPATEQFF. The CDR3 nucleotides read TGTGCCAGCAGCCATCCGGCGACAGAGCAGTTCTTC.

The V gene is TRBV11-3, the J gene TRBJ2-7; the D call may be TRBD1 or TRBD2 (6 bases each). This CDR3 has 13 residues. Per germline, CDR1 SGHNT and CDR2 YENEEA. V gave up 1 base and J gave up 7 bases, with 11 bases separating them. This chain's CDR3 is CASSLAGEVEQYF. The DNA for the CDR3 is TGTGCCAGCAGCTTAGCAGGGGAGGTAGAGCAGTACTTC.

This chain connects TRBV11-2 to TRBJ1-1; no clear D. Germline CDR1 SGHAT, CDR2 FQNNGV. Trimming pared 5 bases from V and 5 bases from J, leaving 15 bases between. CDR3 length: 14 residues. This CDR3 reads CASSQALGGTEAFF. CDR3 sequence (DNA): TGTGCCAGCAGCCAGGCCCTTGGCGGGACTGAAGCTTTCTTT.

This clone was recorded once. V usage is TRBV7-2 and J usage is TRBJ1-6, with 8 positions matching TRBD1. Germline CDR1 and CDR2: SGHTA and FQGNSA. With 0 bases clipped from V and 9 bases from J, the junction kept 7 bases outside the gene matches. CDR3 length: 16 residues. This CDR3 reads CASSLAGTGFGSPLHF. The CDR3 nucleotides read TGTGCCAGCAGCTTAGCAGGGACAGGTTTTGGTTCACCCCTCCACTTT. Full variable domain (missing parts from reference TRBV7-2 and TRBJ1-6): GAGVSQSPSNKVTEKGKDVELRCDPISGHTALYWYRQSLGQGLEFLIYFQGNSAPDKSGLPSDRFSAERTGGSVSTLTIQRTQQEDSAVYLCASSLAGTGFGSPLHFGNGTRLTVT.

A single count supports this clone. The gene calls are TRBV4-2 and TRBJ2-7; D possibly corresponds to TRBD1 (5 bases). Per the germline V gene, CDR1 is LGHNA and CDR2 is YNFKEQ. V gave up 0 bases and J gave up 5 bases, with 11 bases separating them. The CDR3 length is 14 residues. DNA of the CDR3: TGTGCCAGCAGCCAAGAATCCAGGGCCCACGAGCAGTACTTC. Translating it yields CASSQESRAHEQYF.